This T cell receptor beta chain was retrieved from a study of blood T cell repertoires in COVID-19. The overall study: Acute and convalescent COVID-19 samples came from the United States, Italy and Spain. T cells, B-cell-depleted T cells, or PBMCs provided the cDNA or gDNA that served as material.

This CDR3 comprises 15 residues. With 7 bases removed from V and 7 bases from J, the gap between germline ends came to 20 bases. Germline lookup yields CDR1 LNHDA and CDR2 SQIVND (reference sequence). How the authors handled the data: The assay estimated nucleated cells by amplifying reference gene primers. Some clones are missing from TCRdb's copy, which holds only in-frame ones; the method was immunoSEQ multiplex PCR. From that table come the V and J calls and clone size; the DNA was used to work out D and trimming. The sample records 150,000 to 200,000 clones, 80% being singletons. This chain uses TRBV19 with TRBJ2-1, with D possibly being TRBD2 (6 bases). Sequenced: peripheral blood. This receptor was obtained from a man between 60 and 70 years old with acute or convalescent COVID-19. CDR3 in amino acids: CASTDGGGGINEQFF. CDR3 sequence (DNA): TGTGCCAGTACCGATGGGGGTGGCGGGATAAATGAGCAGTTCTTC. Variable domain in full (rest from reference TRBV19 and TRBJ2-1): DGGITQSPKYLFRKEGQNVTLSCEQNLNHDAMYWYRQDPGQGLRLIYYSQIVNDFQKGDIAEGYSVSREKKESFPLTVTSAQKNPTAFYLCASTDGGGGINEQFFGPGTRLTVL.